This entry describes one T cell receptor (beta chain). Some clones are missing from TCRdb's copy, which holds only in-frame ones; the method was immunoSEQ multiplex PCR. Altogether about 460,000 clones are present, 60% to 80% being singletons, with the ten largest covering around 12%. This CDR3 is 13 amino acids long. The V and J ends lost 1 base and 2 bases respectively, with 9 bases between them. Germline-derived CDR1 and CDR2 are SQVTM and ANQGSEA. The entry originates in a study of shared clonotypes between healthy human individuals. Sequencing was performed on PBMCs. This TCR came from a woman aged 40-49 years in good health. Some clones in this sample may be carry-over from other donors' samples. The rearrangement links TRBV29-1 to TRBJ2-7; D is ambiguous. The CDR3 sequence: CSVEAQAPYEQYF. CDR3 nucleotides: TGCAGCGTTGAAGCCCAGGCCCCCTACGAGCAGTACTTC.